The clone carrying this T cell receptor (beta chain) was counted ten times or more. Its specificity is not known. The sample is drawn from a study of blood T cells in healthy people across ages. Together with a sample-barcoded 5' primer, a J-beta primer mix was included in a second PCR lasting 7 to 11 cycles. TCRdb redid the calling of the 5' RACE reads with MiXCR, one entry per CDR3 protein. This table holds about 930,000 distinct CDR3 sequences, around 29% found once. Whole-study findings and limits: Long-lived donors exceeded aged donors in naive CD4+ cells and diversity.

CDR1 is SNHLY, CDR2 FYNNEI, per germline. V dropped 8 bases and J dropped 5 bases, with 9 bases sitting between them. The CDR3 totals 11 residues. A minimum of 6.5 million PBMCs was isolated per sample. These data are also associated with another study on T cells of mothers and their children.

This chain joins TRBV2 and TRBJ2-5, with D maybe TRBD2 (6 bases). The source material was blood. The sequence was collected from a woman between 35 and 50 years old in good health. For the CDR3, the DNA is TGTGCCAGCGGAGGGTACGAGACCCAGTACTTC. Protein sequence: CASGGYETQYF.